The entry that follows covers one T cell receptor beta chain sequence. Assignments of participants to cohorts depended upon their own reported clinical history. How the authors handled the data: The assay estimated nucleated cells by amplifying reference gene primers. Using immunoSEQ multiplex PCR, the repertoire was profiled, and TCRdb retains in-frame clones only, with some absent. V, J and clone size are taken as reported in that table, and D and trimming were inferred from the DNA itself. The data contain under 250,000 clones, around nine tenths of them singletons. This entry comes from a study of blood T cell repertoires in COVID-19. Study-level background: Acute and convalescent COVID-19 samples came from the United States, Italy and Spain.

Germline V gene data show CDR1 as MNHNS and CDR2 as SASEGT. Trimming shortened V by 1 base and J by 7 bases, and 16 bases separated the two germline ends. This CDR3 has 15 residues. Sequencing was performed on PBMCs or T cells enriched from blood (not recorded which). The clonotype was recovered from a young woman with acute COVID-19. The chain employs TRBV6-1 and TRBJ1-1; D gene ambiguous. Here the CDR3 DNA reads TGTGCCAGCAGTGAAGTCCTGGGAGGCGGCGGTGAAGCTTTCTTT. Its protein is CASSEVLGGGGEAFF.